This TCR beta chain was sequenced for a study of shared clonotypes between healthy human individuals (dated by TCRdb to about 2020). Describing the broader study: A couple of women and a few men aged 18 to 49 years were included in the cohort. For each donor, CD4 naive and CD4 memory were each given three plates, CD8 naive was given two plates, and CD8 memory was given one plate. To increase sequencing depth and limit assay-specific biases, different laboratories used diverse techniques to prepare libraries and sequence TCR repertoires. Per donor, leukapheresis produced somewhere between about 0.9 and 9.5 billion PBMCs. To estimate repertoire size and how much clonotypes are shared between individuals, the study performed deep sequencing of blood TCR repertoires from a handful of healthy adults.

Donors were healthy HIV-negative adults with no recently reported acute infections or vaccinations. Only Caucasian adults living in Nashville, Tennessee, USA were represented among the donors. CD8 memory samples consisted of magnetically selected CD45RO+ cells combined with CCR7-negative CD45RA+ effector memory (TemRA) cells. Blood was collected by leukapheresis, and PBMCs were isolated by Ficoll-Histopaque density gradient centrifugation and then cryopreserved in liquid nitrogen vapor phase. Purity and quantity of every magnetically sorted T cell population were checked by analytical flow cytometry. Genomic DNA was isolated from each sorted fraction and quantified by UV absorbance on a Nanodrop 2000c. Worth noting for this clone: Its target antigen remains unknown. No much larger clone exists at a distance of one base, and base qualities are not known.

What the research found in general, with its limitations: When a handful of donors were compared, the shared fraction of clonotypes was about 5.2% for naive CD4, 3% to 4% for naive CD8, 2.3% for memory CD4, and 0.4% for memory CD8. Because the study included only a small number of donors, the genetic and exposure-history diversity represented was limited. Sampling was restricted to blood, and TCR repertoires in tissues likely differ from the TCR repertoires found in blood. Naive subsets generally had larger estimated clonotype richness than memory subsets did. Even with the large sequencing depth, rarefaction of the sorted-subset datasets indicated that sequencing was incomplete. Clonotypes shared by all four sorted-subset donors showed higher generation probabilities than non-shared clonotypes. Pairwise subsampling led to the expectation that sequencing depth would affect the degree of clonotype sharing among donors.

Using the deep immunoSEQ assay, TCR CDR3 regions were amplified from genomic DNA by multiplex PCR. For each cell subset, the extracted genomic DNA was distributed evenly across all wells of several immunoSEQ 96-well plates, and each plate served as one replicate. For sorted subsets, around 0.2 ug genomic DNA, equal to 30,000 or so T cell genomes, was loaded into each replicate PCR. Purified libraries were measured with a Qubit 3.0 fluorometer, size-checked on a Bioanalyzer 2100, and measured again with the KAPA Library Quantification kit. Each immunoSEQ 96-well plate was sequenced on its own single-read 150-cycle Illumina NextSeq 550 flow cell. On the authors' methods: Because the immunoSEQ output held only junctional sequences and lacked quality scores, the filtering could not match the filtering applied to full-length reads. To assign V/J genes and CDR3, sequences were annotated against IMGT germline references using PyIR, a Python wrapper for IgBLAST v1.9. Reads were removed for weak V/J assignments (E-value above 1e-6), missing CDR3, stop codons, out-of-frame junctions, or ambiguous translated residues. V3J clonotypes were defined by identical inferred V gene, J gene, and CDR3 amino acid sequence. To compute the percentage overlap between repertoires, the number of shared unique clonotypes was divided by the size of the smaller repertoire. Richness of each repertoire was evaluated using RTK rarefaction, the Chao1 estimator, and Recon v2.1 estimates of unobserved clonotypes. OLGA was used to compute generation probabilities for all TCRbeta clonotypes that the gDNA method yielded from a handful of donors. The source is immuneACCESS, and TCRdb retained only in-frame sequences with V and J called. Part of the clones is not carried over; for the studies checked, unresolved V genes explain less than half of this, and the remainder is unexplained. From that table come the V and J calls and clone size; the DNA was used to work out D and trimming. The sample profile shows roughly 400,000 clones; roughly 96% of them were found once. Approximately 0.32% of the sample is taken by the ten largest.

The CDR1 and CDR2 encoded by the germline V gene (reference sequence) are LNHDA and SQIVND. The CDR3 contains 12 residues, cysteine and phenylalanine counted. Only CDR3 DNA is held: 36 bases, read in frame from base 1. V is clipped by 5 bases and J by 10 bases, and the sequence between their germline boundaries is 13 bases long. The chain employs TRBV19 and TRBJ2-3; perhaps TRBD1 is the D gene, with 5 bases matching. This sequence was found in a man aged 25 to 45 in good health. Material: memory CD8+ T cells sorted from blood. The sample's cell subset or site label is to be understood as: CD45RO+ cells pooled with CCR7-negative TemRA cells. The CDR3 reads CASSETTAPQYF. The DNA sequence is TGTGCCAGTAGTGAAACGACAGCCCCGCAGTATTTT.